Presented here are 14 T cell receptor beta chains from one specimen sequenced in a study of PD-1 blockade in classical Hodgkin lymphoma. Every patient relapsed after autologous stem cell transplantation, and brentuximab vedotin exposure varied. The assay was immunoSEQ multiplex PCR, and TCRdb's table has in-frame clones only and misses some. The data show tens of thousands of clones, with 75% to 90% seen just once and approximately 15% held by the top ten. This specimen consisted of peripheral blood mononuclear cells (PBMCs), obtained at baseline. The receptor source for this set is a human donor with classical Hodgkin lymphoma.

This chain joins TRBV6-5 and TRBJ2-3, with 9 bases matching TRBD2. The CDR3 has 15 residues. The ends lost 2 bases at V and 1 base at J; junction bases unmatched: 1. Germline V gives CDR1 MNHEY, CDR2 SVGAGI. The CDR3 sequence is CASSYGGGGTDTQYF. As DNA, the CDR3 is TGTGCCAGCAGTTACGGCGGGGGGGGCACAGATACGCAGTATTTT.

The J gene is TRBJ2-2, the V gene TRBV19; possibly TRBD1 or TRBD2 for D (6 bases each). CDR1 and CDR2 (germline): LNHDA, SQIVND (reference sequence). CDR3 size: 15 residues. V lost 4 bases, J lost 1 base, and 10 bases lay in between. The CDR3 DNA follows: TGTGCCAGTAGTAGTAGGGGGGTGAACACCGGGGAGCTGTTTTTT. This codes for CASSSRGVNTGELFF.

J is TRBJ1-4 and V is TRBV2; a possible D gene is TRBD1 (5 bases). Trimming shortened V by 3 bases and J by 8 bases, and 10 bases separated the two germline ends. Germline V gene sequence: CDR1 SNHLY, CDR2 FYNNEI. CDR3 length: 13 amino acids. CDR3 sequence: CASSDRAGEKLFF. The CDR3 DNA reads TGTGCCAGCAGTGACAGGGCGGGGGAAAAACTGTTTTTT.

The V gene is TRBV10-3, the J gene TRBJ1-2; D is unclear. V was trimmed by 10 bases and J by 1 base, leaving 10 bases between them. The CDR3 runs 12 residues. Germline V gene lookup returns CDR1 ENHRY and CDR2 SYGVKD. The CDR3 DNA reads as TGTGCCACCCTTCGGGTTAACTATGGCTACACCTTC. It translates to CATLRVNYGYTF.

This chain joins TRBV5-4 and TRBJ1-4; D not certain. The V end lost 2 bases, the J end lost 12 bases, and 11 bases lay between the germline ends. Germline V lookup: CDR1 SGHNT, CDR2 YYREEE (reference sequence). The CDR3 contains 12 residues. In DNA, the CDR3 is TGTGCCAGCAGCTTCCGCGGGCTGGAACTGTTTTTT. It is translated as CASSFRGLELFF.

The chain recombines TRBV9 with TRBJ1-6; 7 bases match TRBD1. The CDR3 has 13 amino acids. V was pared by 4 bases and J by 7 bases, with 2 bases of the junction left unmatched. Germline V gene sequence: CDR1 SGDLS, CDR2 YYNGEE. CDR3 nucleotides: TGTGCCAGCAGCCGGGACAGAAATTCACCCCTCCACTTT. Its protein product is CASSRDRNSPLHF. The full variable domain, rest sourced from reference TRBV9 and TRBJ1-6, is DSGVTQTPKHLITATGQRVTLRCSPRSGDLSVYWYQQSLDQGLQFLIQYYNGEERAKGNILERFSAQQFPDLHSELNLSSLELGDSALYFCASSRDRNSPLHFGNGTRLTVT.

The chain uses TRBV7-3 and TRBJ2-1; 8 positions match TRBD2. With 2 bases clipped from V and 9 bases from J, the junction kept 3 bases outside the gene matches. The CDR3 is made up of 13 amino acids. The germline V gene encodes CDR1 SGHTA and CDR2 FQGTGA. Written as DNA, the CDR3 is TGTGCCAGCAGCTTAGGCGGGGGGAGTGAGCAGTTCTTC. Protein sequence: CASSLGGGSEQFF.

This clone was observed a handful of times. The chain employs TRBV10-2 and TRBJ1-1, with D unclear. The V end lost 4 bases, the J end lost 2 bases, and 2 bases lay between the germline ends. This CDR3 is built from 11 residues. Germline V gene sequence: CDR1 WSHSY, CDR2 SAAADI. CDR3 bases: TGCGCCAGCAGTGTTAACACTGAAGCTTTCTTT. Its protein is CASSVNTEAFF.

V gene TRBV7-8 combines with J gene TRBJ2-1; 8 nucleotides match TRBD2. This CDR3 is built from 13 residues. The V gene's germline CDR1 is SGHVS and CDR2 FQNEAQ. V gave up 7 bases and J gave up 8 bases; unmatched junction bases: 7. The DNA for the CDR3 is TGTGCCAGCACGGGCGGGGGGCGCGATGAGCAGTTCTTC. Translating gives CASTGGGRDEQFF.

V and J are TRBV7-9 and TRBJ2-7; D not resolved. With 1 base removed from V and 6 bases from J, the gap between germline ends came to 10 bases. The CDR3 totals 13 residues. The germline CDR1 and CDR2 sequences are SEHNR and FQNEAQ (reference sequence). The DNA for the CDR3 is TGTGCCAGCAGCTTAGTAATGACTGGCGAGCAGTACTTC. Protein product: CASSLVMTGEQYF.

J is TRBJ2-5 and V is TRBV7-2; TRBD2 matches at 14 bases. The V and J ends lost 4 bases and 7 bases, in that order; junction bases with no gene match: 2. Germline CDR1 SGHTA, CDR2 FQGNSA. The CDR3 sequence is 14 residues long. The CDR3 loop is CASSSTSGGVTQYF. CDR3 DNA sequence: TGTGCCAGCAGCTCGACTAGCGGGGGGGTGACCCAGTACTTC.

The chain is built from TRBV7-9 and TRBJ2-1; 10 nucleotides align to TRBD2. V dropped 4 bases and J dropped 7; count of bases not matched to a gene: 13. The length of the CDR3 is 17 residues. Germline lookup yields CDR1 SEHNR and CDR2 FQNEAQ (reference sequence). CDR3 sequence reads: CASSSNQLAGSWNEQFF. Here the CDR3 DNA reads TGTGCCAGCAGCTCAAACCAACTAGCGGGGTCATGGAATGAGCAGTTCTTC.

This rearrangement joins TRBV5-4 to TRBJ2-3; TRBD2 might be the D (6 bases). Germline lookup yields CDR1 SGHNT and CDR2 YYREEE (reference sequence). This CDR3 is 16 amino acids long. Trimming stripped 6 bases from V and 0 bases from J, with 17 bases between. The CDR3 region has the DNA TGTGCCAGCACCCGAGGCGGGAAAACTAGCACAGATACGCAGTATTTT. Residues: CASTRGGKTSTDTQYF.

The V call is TRBV5-1, the J call TRBJ2-6, with 9 nucleotides matching TRBD2. Trimming removed 0 bases from V and 2 bases from J; junction bases left unmatched: 15. There are 21 residues in the CDR3. Per germline, CDR1 SGHRS and CDR2 YFSETQ. The CDR3 region is CASSLGKPGLAASAGANVLTF. In DNA form, the CDR3 reads TGCGCCAGCAGCTTGGGCAAACCGGGACTAGCCGCTAGTGCTGGGGCCAACGTCCTGACTTTC.